Below are 12 T cell receptor beta chains sequenced from a single sample in a study of radiation and T cells in renal cell carcinoma. Sample time point: blood 4 weeks post-SBRT, at nephrectomy. As for treatment: 15 Gy SBRT to primary tumor, nephrectomy 4 weeks later. TCRdb keeps only in-frame clones here, not all; method: immunoSEQ multiplex PCR. The sample lists around 81,000 clones, around four fifths occurring once. Sequenced here: blood, sampled from a patient whose treatment included radiotherapy and nephrectomy. All receptors derive from a man aged 45-65 years with renal cell carcinoma.

The chain links TRBV28 to TRBJ1-1; tentative D call: TRBD1 (5 bases). Germline V gene sequence: CDR1 MDHEN, CDR2 SYDVKM. Between the trimmed V and J ends, which lost 7 bases and 10 bases, there was a span of 19 bases. This CDR3 region has 13 residues. CDR3 loop: CASIALPQGRAFF. For the CDR3, the DNA is TGTGCCAGCATCGCCCTGCCCCAGGGAAGAGCTTTCTTT.

The rearrangement uses TRBV4-1 and TRBJ1-1; 8 positions match TRBD1. Trimming took 1 base from V and 5 from J; bases not matched to a gene: 15. Germline CDR1 reads MGHRA; CDR2 reads YSYEKL. This CDR3 region has 18 residues. CDR3: CASSQVSIPGQVKTEAFF. In DNA form, the CDR3 reads TGCGCCAGCAGCCAAGTTTCAATCCCGGGACAGGTAAAGACTGAAGCTTTCTTT.

This sequence joins TRBV6-6 and TRBJ1-4, with D unresolved. Germline V gives CDR1 MNHNY, CDR2 SVGAGI (reference sequence). CDR3 length: 13 amino acids. V was cut by 3 bases and J by 6 bases, with 8 bases left in between. The CDR3 DNA sequence: TGTGCCAGCAGTTATAGTCTATATGAAAAACTGTTTTTT. Translating it yields CASSYSLYEKLFF.

V is TRBV2 and J is TRBJ2-3, with 14 bases aligning to TRBD2. Germline CDR1 reads SNHLY; CDR2 reads FYNNEI. The CDR3 sequence is 17 residues long. After removal of 2 bases from V and 2 bases from J, the junction contained 3 bases not matched to a gene. CDR3 nucleotides: TGTGCCAGCAGTGAACCGGGACTAGCGGGAGTCACAGATACGCAGTATTTT. Translation gives CASSEPGLAGVTDTQYF.

The chain links TRBV6-5 to TRBJ1-1; no firm D call. This CDR3 contains 14 residues. V was trimmed by 2 bases and J by 3 bases, leaving 10 bases between them. Germline loops: CDR1 MNHEY, CDR2 SVGAGI. As DNA, the CDR3 is TGTGCCAGCAGTTACCGCAGTGGAGACACTGAAGCTTTCTTT. Translation: CASSYRSGDTEAFF.

The chain carries TRBV6-1 and TRBJ2-1; 9 positions agree with TRBD2. This CDR3 contains 14 residues. After removal of 10 bases from V and 2 bases from J, the junction contained 6 bases not matched to a gene. Germline lookup yields CDR1 MNHNS and CDR2 SASEGT. CDR3 sequence reads: CATLAGHAYNEQFF. CDR3 in DNA: TGTGCCACCCTAGCGGGACACGCCTACAATGAGCAGTTCTTC.

CDR3 sequence reads: CASSVGGGGTSGYTF. The CDR3 DNA follows: TGTGCCAGCAGCGTAGGCGGAGGGGGGACTAGTGGCTACACCTTC. The chain uses TRBV9 and TRBJ1-2; perhaps TRBD1 as D (6 bases). V lost 0 bases and J lost 7, with 16 bases in between. The CDR3 loop spans 15 amino acids. CDR1 and CDR2 from the germline V gene are SGDLS and YYNGEE.

The chain employs TRBV30 and TRBJ2-5; 7 bases line up with TRBD2. J was trimmed by 5 bases and V by 4 bases; bases with no gene match: 4. This CDR3 is built from 12 residues. Germline CDR1 and CDR2: GTSNPN and SVGIG (reference sequence). This chain's CDR3 is CAWTPGGETQYF. Written as DNA, the CDR3 is TGTGCCTGGACCCCCGGGGGGGAGACCCAGTACTTC.

The rearrangement uses TRBV19 and TRBJ1-3; a possible D gene is TRBD1 (5 bases). The CDR3 contains 16 residues. Germline assignment: CDR1 LNHDA and CDR2 SQIVND (reference sequence). The germline V and J ends were trimmed by 6 bases and 3 bases, with 18 bases remaining between them. This CDR3 is CASRRDPGKGGNTIYF. The DNA for the CDR3 is TGTGCCAGTAGAAGAGACCCAGGGAAAGGTGGAAACACCATATATTTT.

The chain couples TRBV19 to TRBJ2-2; D is unresolved. Trimming removed 7 bases at V and 5 bases at J, with 8 bases between. Germline lookup yields CDR1 LNHDA and CDR2 SQIVND (reference sequence). The CDR3 runs 12 residues. CDR3 in amino acids: CASNPVTGELFF. CDR3 nucleotide sequence: TGTGCCAGTAATCCAGTTACCGGGGAGCTGTTTTTT.

J is TRBJ2-2 and V is TRBV6-6, with D possibly being TRBD2 (7 bases). The CDR3 is made up of 14 amino acids. V was cut by 0 bases and J by 6 bases, with 8 bases left in between. CDR1 MNHNY and CDR2 SVGAGI come from the germline V gene (reference sequence). The CDR3 DNA sequence: TGTGCCAGCAGTTACTCGGGGGGGCCCGGGGAGCTGTTTTTT. This translates into CASSYSGGPGELFF.

The rearrangement uses TRBV5-1 and TRBJ2-1; tentatively, D is TRBD1 (6 bases). Germline V lookup: CDR1 SGHRS, CDR2 YFSETQ. The V end lost 0 bases, the J end lost 4 bases, and 11 bases lay between the germline ends. This CDR3 comprises 15 residues. The DNA of the CDR3 is TGCGCCAGCAGCTTGGCCAGGGGCGAATACAATGAGCAGTTCTTC. Translating it yields CASSLARGEYNEQFF.